The next 20 T cell receptor beta chains were all read from a single sample in a study of CD8+ T cells in alopecia areata. RNA extraction was followed by reverse transcription into cDNA, which acted as the sequencing template. This table comes from immunoSEQ multiplex PCR, and its TCRdb copy is limited to in-frame clones, with some not included. The sample records around 86,000 clones, around 70% being singletons. Treatment denoted: oral pan-JAK inhibitor, 5-10 mg twice daily. The material sequenced was CD8+ T cells sorted from blood, taken at week 44, from a patient treated with tofacitinib. These receptors originate from a human donor with alopecia areata.

V gene TRBV6-5 combines with J gene TRBJ2-7, with D possibly TRBD2 on 5 matching bases. In germline, CDR1 is MNHEY, CDR2 SVGAGI. Trimming stripped 4 bases from V and 6 bases from J, with 16 bases between. CDR3 length: 14 amino acids. As DNA, the CDR3 is TGTGCCAGCAGTTTTCGAGAGGGATCGGGCGAGCAGTACTTC. Its protein is CASSFREGSGEQYF.

This clone occurred once. A far more abundant clone sits one base away, making this likely a read error. The chain employs TRBV7-9 and TRBJ1-1, with D uncertain. CDR1 and CDR2 from the germline V gene are SEHNR and FQNEAQ (reference sequence). V lost 3 bases, J lost 7 bases, and 12 bases lay in between. The CDR3 has 13 amino acids. The CDR3, as DNA: TGTGCCAGCAGCTTCCTTATGGGTGGTGAAGCTTTCTTT. This encodes CASSFLMGGEAFF. The full variable domain, its missing parts supplied by reference TRBV7-9 and TRBJ1-1, is DTGVSQNPRHKITKRGQNVTFRCDPISEHNRLYWYRQTLGQGPEFLTYFQNEAQLEKSRLLSDRFSAERPKGSFSTLEIQRTEQGDSAMYLCASSFLMGGEAFFGQGTRLTVV.

V usage is TRBV7-2 and J usage is TRBJ1-4; D not certain. Germline CDR1 SGHTA, CDR2 FQGNSA. CDR3 length: 15 amino acids. The V end was cut by 1 base, the J end by 2 bases, with 8 bases between. CDR3 DNA sequence: TGTGCCAGCAGCTTAGTGGGAGGGACTAATGAAAAACTGTTTTTT. This codes for CASSLVGGTNEKLFF.

The J gene is TRBJ1-1, the V gene TRBV9; D not certain. The CDR3 consists of 14 residues. In germline, CDR1 is SGDLS, CDR2 YYNGEE. Trimming left V 1 base short and J 1 base short, with 8 bases between. The CDR3 loop is CASSVIQGNTEAFF. For the CDR3, the DNA is TGTGCCAGCAGCGTAATCCAAGGGAACACTGAAGCTTTCTTT.

The chain is built from TRBV30 and TRBJ2-1; D tentatively reads TRBD1 or TRBD2 (5 bases each). CDR1 and CDR2 from the germline V gene are GTSNPN and SVGIG (reference sequence). The CDR3 is 14 amino acids. Deletions cut 5 bases from V and 6 bases from J, with 17 bases between. The CDR3 DNA is TGTGCCTGGCAATTCCGGGGCAGCTGCAATGAGCAGTTCTTC. Protein: CAWQFRGSCNEQFF.

The chain recombines TRBV29-1 with TRBJ2-2; D is unclear. This CDR3 spans 13 amino acids. Germline V gene data show CDR1 as SQVTM and CDR2 as ANQGSEA. The V end was cut by 8 bases, the J end by 3 bases, with 13 bases between. CDR3 sequence: CSSGRQDTGELFF. The CDR3 bases are TGCAGCTCCGGAAGGCAGGACACCGGGGAGCTGTTTTTT.

The V gene is TRBV29-1, the J gene TRBJ1-1; perhaps TRBD1 as D (5 bases). The germline gives CDR1 SQVTM, CDR2 ANQGSEA. V was clipped by 4 bases and J by 6 bases, with 15 bases between them. This CDR3 is 13 amino acids long. CDR3 in DNA: TGCAGCGTTGGGGGCCAGATGAGTCCTGAAGCTTTCTTT. It codes for CSVGGQMSPEAFF.

In its sample, this clone was seen a few times. The chain joins TRBV5-1 to TRBJ2-7, with D uncertain. Germline CDR1 reads SGHRS; CDR2 reads YFSETQ. CDR3 length equals 13 residues. The V and J ends lost 0 bases and 4 bases respectively, with 8 bases between them. The CDR3 nucleotides are TGCGCCAGCAGCTTGGGAAACACATACGAGCAGTACTTC. It translates to CASSLGNTYEQYF.

Of note for this clone: This sample includes further DNA sequences coding for the same CDR3. The gene calls are TRBV18 and TRBJ2-1; a possible D gene is TRBD1 (5 bases). This CDR3 is built from 11 residues. V dropped 4 bases and J dropped 7 bases, with 5 bases sitting between them. CDR1 and CDR2 from the germline V gene are KGHSH and LQKENI. The CDR3 region is CASSQGNEQFF. As DNA, the CDR3 is TGTGCCAGCTCACAGGGGAATGAGCAGTTCTTC.

This chain links TRBV7-8 with TRBJ2-7; D is ambiguous. The germline V gene has CDR1 SGHVS and CDR2 FQNEAQ. CDR3 length: 16 residues. V was pared by 1 base and J by 5 bases, with 18 bases between. The DNA of the CDR3 is TGTGCCAGCAGCTTAGTTATTTTTGGCGGTCGGGACGAGCAGTACTTC. Its translation: CASSLVIFGGRDEQYF.

Comment on this clone: Other DNA sequences in the same sample also yield this CDR3. This chain joins TRBV27 and TRBJ1-5; no clear D gene. With 3 bases removed from V and 4 bases from J, the gap between germline ends came to 4 bases. Germline V gene sequence: CDR1 MNHEY, CDR2 SMNVEV (reference sequence). The CDR3 has 12 amino acids. This CDR3 is CASSFPNQPQHF. Written as DNA, the CDR3 is TGTGCCAGCAGTTTTCCGAATCAGCCCCAGCATTTT.

The rearrangement links TRBV27 to TRBJ1-5, with a possible D match to TRBD1 (5 bases). The germline V gene has CDR1 MNHEY and CDR2 SMNVEV (reference sequence). V lost 8 bases, J lost 6 bases, and 14 bases lay in between. The CDR3 is 13 amino acids. The CDR3 bases are TGTGCCAGCCAACCCGTTGGGGGTCAGCCCCAGCATTTT. This codes for CASQPVGGQPQHF.

The chain joins TRBV7-9 to TRBJ1-4; D ambiguous. The V end was cut by 5 bases, the J end by 8 bases, with 6 bases between. CDR1 and CDR2 (germline): SEHNR, FQNEAQ (reference sequence). This CDR3 region has 11 residues. DNA of the CDR3: TGTGCCAGCAGCAGAAACGAAAAACTGTTTTTT. Its protein product is CASSRNEKLFF.

The V gene is TRBV11-2, the J gene TRBJ2-3, with D possibly being TRBD1 (6 bases). Trimming removed 5 bases from V and 1 base from J, with 10 bases in between. Germline CDR1 reads SGHAT; CDR2 reads FQNNGV. The CDR3 has 14 residues. CDR3 bases: TGTGCCAGCAGCGCCGCAGGGGGCACAGATACGCAGTATTTT. This codes for CASSAAGGTDTQYF.

This clone was detected only a few times. The genes are TRBV29-1 and TRBJ1-1; tentatively, D is TRBD1 (5 bases). The CDR3 spans 16 residues. The ends were cut back, 5 bases at V and 1 base at J, with 20 bases in the middle. Germline-derived CDR1 and CDR2 are SQVTM and ANQGSEA. The CDR3 DNA is TGCAGCGTTTACATCTTTCAGGGTCAGGGGAACACTGAAGCTTTCTTT. Amino acids: CSVYIFQGQGNTEAFF.

The chain couples TRBV5-6 to TRBJ2-7; D ambiguous. CDR3 size: 14 residues. Germline values: CDR1 SGHDT, CDR2 YYEEEE. Trimming shortened V by 0 bases and J by 2 bases, and 9 bases separated the two germline ends. The CDR3 region is CASSLGNRAYEQYF. DNA of the CDR3: TGTGCCAGCAGCTTGGGAAATCGGGCCTACGAGCAGTACTTC.

This clone was found once. The junction departs from the called germline gene at one end, perhaps through a read error. This CDR3 reads CASSFGANYEQCF. The CDR3 coding sequence is TGTGCCAGCAGCTTCGGTGCAAACTACGAGCAGTGCTTC. The chain links TRBV5-6 to TRBJ2-7; D ambiguous. Germline V gene sequence: CDR1 SGHDT, CDR2 YYEEEE. The CDR3 is 13 amino acids.

The chain is built from TRBV27 and TRBJ2-5, with TRBD1 identical over 7 bases. The germline gives CDR1 MNHEY, CDR2 SMNVEV (reference sequence). The CDR3 length is 15 residues. Trimming removed 4 bases from V and 4 bases from J; junction bases left unmatched: 9. In DNA, the CDR3 is TGTGCCAGCAGTTCCCACAGGGGTGCGGGAGAGACCCAGTACTTC. Its translation is CASSSHRGAGETQYF.

The chain uses TRBV5-1 and TRBJ2-2; D is perhaps TRBD1 or TRBD2 (5 bases each). The V gene's germline CDR1 is SGHRS and CDR2 YFSETQ. The CDR3 extends over 14 amino acids. V lost 6 bases, J lost 4 bases, and 13 bases lay in between. CDR3: CASTLPGPTGELFF. In nucleotides, the CDR3 is TGCGCCAGCACACTACCGGGACCCACCGGGGAGCTGTTTTTT.

The V gene is TRBV25-1, the J gene TRBJ2-7, with D perhaps matching TRBD1 (6 bases). Trimming cost V 4 bases and J 4 bases, with 23 bases left between them. Germline-derived CDR1 and CDR2 are MGHDK and SYGVNS. The CDR3 loop spans 17 amino acids. The DNA for the CDR3 is TGTGCCAGCAGTGCCCGGGACACCCAAAGTGGGCTTTACGAGCAGTACTTC. It codes for CASSARDTQSGLYEQYF.